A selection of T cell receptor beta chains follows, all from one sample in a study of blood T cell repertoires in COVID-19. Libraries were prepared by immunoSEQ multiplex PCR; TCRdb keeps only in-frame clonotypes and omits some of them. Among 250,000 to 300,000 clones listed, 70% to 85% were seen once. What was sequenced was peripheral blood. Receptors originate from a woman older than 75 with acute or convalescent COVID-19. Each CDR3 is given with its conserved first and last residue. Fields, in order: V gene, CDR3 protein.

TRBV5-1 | CASSLSGVANEKLFF
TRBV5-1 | CASSLAGQNTGELFF
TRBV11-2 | CASSKQGTDTQYF
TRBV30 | CAWNGQGVGQPQHF
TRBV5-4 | CASSVRDIRGNEQFF
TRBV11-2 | CASTAGGWAYEQYF
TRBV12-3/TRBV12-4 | CASSSQTYNEQFF
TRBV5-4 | CASSPGGGREKLFF
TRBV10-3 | CAISVRGSYNEQFF
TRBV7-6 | CASSLVTSGDVSYEQYF
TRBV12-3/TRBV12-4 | CASSIDRGREQYF
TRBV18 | CASATGGNNQPQHF
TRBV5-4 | CASSLEGWGTGGPREQFF
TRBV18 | CASSPGQGRSYEQYF
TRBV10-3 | CAISSVNPADTQYF
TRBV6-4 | CASSVAGGTDTQYF